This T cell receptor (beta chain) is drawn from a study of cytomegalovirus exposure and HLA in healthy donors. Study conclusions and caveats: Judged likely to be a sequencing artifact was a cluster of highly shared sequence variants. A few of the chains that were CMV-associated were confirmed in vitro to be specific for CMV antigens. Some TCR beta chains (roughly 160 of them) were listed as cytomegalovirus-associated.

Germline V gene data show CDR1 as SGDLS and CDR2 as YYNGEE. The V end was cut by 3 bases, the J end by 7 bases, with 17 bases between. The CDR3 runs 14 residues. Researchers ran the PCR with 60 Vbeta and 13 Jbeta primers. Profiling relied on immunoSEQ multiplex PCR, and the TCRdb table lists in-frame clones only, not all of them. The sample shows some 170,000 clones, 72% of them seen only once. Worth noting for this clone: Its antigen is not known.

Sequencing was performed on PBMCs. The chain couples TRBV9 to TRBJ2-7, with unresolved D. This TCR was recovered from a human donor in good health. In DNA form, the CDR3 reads TGTGCCAGCAGCGCAACTTCCACCGCCGGGGAGCAGTACTTC. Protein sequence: CASSATSTAGEQYF.